The rows below give T cell receptor beta chains drawn from one sample of a study of blood T cell repertoires in COVID-19. Profiling relied on immunoSEQ multiplex PCR, and the TCRdb table lists in-frame clones only, not all of them. The table has 130,000 or so clones, approximately 80% seen once. Sample: peripheral blood. The receptors originated from a human donor in a cohort sampled during active COVID-19. Both conserved end residues are part of each CDR3. The D gene is left open where the match is weak. Rows may omit the clone size; those that give it use once, few, many or a size class.

v_gene	d_gene	abundance	j_gene	CDR3aa	CDR3nt
TRBV6-5	NA	NA	TRBJ2-1	CASRTGLYNEQFF	TGTGCCAGCAGGACAGGCCTCTACAATGAGCAGTTCTTC
TRBV6-5	TRBD2	once	TRBJ2-1	CASKAGGPPYNEQFF	TGTGCCAGCAAGGCGGGAGGACCCCCCTACAATGAGCAGTTCTTC
TRBV5-4	NA	NA	TRBJ2-3	CASSPDQRSRADTQYF	TGTGCCAGCAGCCCCGACCAGCGGAGCCGCGCAGATACGCAGTATTTT
TRBV4-2	TRBD2	NA	TRBJ2-7	CASRQTGGGSYEQYF	TGTGCCAGCAGACAAACGGGAGGGGGCTCCTACGAGCAGTACTTC
TRBV7-3	TRBD2	NA	TRBJ2-7	CASSFAGENEQYF	TGTGCCAGCAGCTTCGCGGGGGAAAACGAGCAGTACTTC
TRBV6-6	NA	NA	TRBJ2-5	CASSYSIGGSETQYF	TGTGCCAGCAGTTACTCGATTGGGGGCTCGGAGACCCAGTACTTC
TRBV6-5	TRBD2	once	TRBJ2-1	CASSPIAGDRNEQFF	TGTGCCAGCAGCCCAATAGCGGGAGATCGGAATGAGCAGTTCTTC
TRBV19	NA	NA	TRBJ2-1	CASSIGGDLYNEQFF	TGTGCCAGTAGTATAGGGGGAGACTTATACAATGAGCAGTTCTTC
TRBV30	TRBD1	NA	TRBJ1-5	CAWSLGTGNNQPQHF	TGTGCCTGGAGCCTCGGGACAGGAAACAATCAGCCCCAGCATTTT
TRBV27	TRBD2	NA	TRBJ2-1	CASSPFGTSFGNEQFF	TGTGCCAGCAGTCCCTTTGGGACTAGCTTCGGCAATGAGCAGTTCTTC
TRBV5-1	NA	NA	TRBJ2-3	CASSLAAADTQYF	TGCGCCAGCAGCTTGGCTGCGGCAGATACGCAGTATTTT
TRBV6-5	TRBD2	NA	TRBJ2-7	CASSYTIAGGRYEQYF	TGTGCCAGCAGTTACACGATAGCGGGAGGGCGCTACGAGCAGTACTTC
TRBV7-8	NA	NA	TRBJ2-7	CASSLARPYEQYF	TGTGCCAGCAGCTTAGCGCGTCCCTACGAGCAGTACTTC
TRBV27	NA	NA	TRBJ2-2	CASSVQGSANTGELFF	TGTGCCAGCAGTGTACAGGGTTCGGCGAACACCGGGGAGCTGTTTTTT
TRBV10-3	TRBD1	NA	TRBJ1-2	CAIGFDRVANYGYTF	TGTGCCATAGGTTTTGACAGGGTCGCCAACTATGGCTACACCTTC
TRBV5-1	TRBD1	NA	TRBJ2-7	CASSLGTGGIHEQYF	TGCGCCAGCAGCTTGGGGACAGGGGGGATCCACGAGCAGTACTTC
TRBV30	TRBD1	NA	TRBJ1-1	CAWGGQGGFEAFF	TGTGCCTGGGGGGGACAGGGGGGTTTTGAAGCTTTCTTT
TRBV4-1	NA	NA	TRBJ1-2	CASSQEGVQGSSGYTF	TGCGCCAGCAGCCAAGAAGGGGTTCAGGGCTCGAGCGGCTACACCTTC
TRBV7-2	NA	NA	TRBJ1-2	CASSFRRGRGNYGYTF	TGTGCCAGCAGCTTCCGACGCGGCAGGGGAAACTATGGCTACACCTTC
TRBV19	NA	NA	TRBJ2-5	CASSWAEQETQYF	TGTGCCAGTAGTTGGGCAGAACAAGAGACCCAGTACTTC